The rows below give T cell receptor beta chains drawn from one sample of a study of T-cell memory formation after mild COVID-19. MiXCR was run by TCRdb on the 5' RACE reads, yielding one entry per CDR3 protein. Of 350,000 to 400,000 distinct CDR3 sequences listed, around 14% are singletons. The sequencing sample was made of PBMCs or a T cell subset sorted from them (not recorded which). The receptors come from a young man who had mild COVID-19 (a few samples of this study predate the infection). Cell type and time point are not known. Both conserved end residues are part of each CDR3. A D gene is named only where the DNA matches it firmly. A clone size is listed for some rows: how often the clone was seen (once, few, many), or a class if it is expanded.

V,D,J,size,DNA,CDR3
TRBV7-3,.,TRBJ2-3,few,TGTGCCAGCAGCCCAGGGACCGCGGGCACAGATACGCAGTATTTT,CASSPGTAGTDTQYF
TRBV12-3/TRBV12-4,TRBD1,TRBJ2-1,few,TGTGCCAGCAGCGGACAGGTCAACAATGAGCAGTTCTTC,CASSGQVNNEQFF
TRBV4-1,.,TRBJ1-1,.,TGCGCCAGCAGCCAAGCACACGGCTATGAAGCTTTCTTT,CASSQAHGYEAFF
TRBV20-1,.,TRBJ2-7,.,TGCAGTGCTCGGGACGGCTACGAGCAGTACTTC,CSARDGYEQYF
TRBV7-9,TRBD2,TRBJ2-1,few,TGTGCCAGCTTTCCACCACCGGGACTAGCGGGGGGAAGGTTAGTCGATGAGCAGTTCTTC,CASFPPPGLAGGRLVDEQFF
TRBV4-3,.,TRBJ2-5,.,TGCGCCAGCAGCCAAGACAACCGGGGGTTCCAAGAGACCCAGTACTTC,CASSQDNRGFQETQYF
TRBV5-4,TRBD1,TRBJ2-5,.,TGTGCCAGCAACCCTGGGGGCACAGGGGGAGAGACCCAGTACTTC,CASNPGGTGGETQYF
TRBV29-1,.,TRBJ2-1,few,TGCAGCGTTGGCGTTAGCTCCTACAATGAGCAGTTCTTC,CSVGVSSYNEQFF
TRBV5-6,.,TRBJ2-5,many,TGTGCCAGCAGCTTGTTCACCGGGGGGCGGGAGACCCAGTACTTC,CASSLFTGGRETQYF
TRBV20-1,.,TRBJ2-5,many,TGCAGTGCTAGAGCGGCTTTCCAAGAGACCCAGTACTTC,CSARAAFQETQYF
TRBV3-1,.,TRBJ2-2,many,TGTGCCAGCAGCCAAGGTTATGACACCGGGGAGCTGTTTTTT,CASSQGYDTGELFF
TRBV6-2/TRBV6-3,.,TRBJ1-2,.,TGTGCCAGCAGTTACTCAGACAGGCAGTATGGCTACACCTTC,CASSYSDRQYGYTF
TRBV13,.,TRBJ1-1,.,TGTGCCAGCAGCTTATTTGGGGGTCTGGGCACTGAAGCTTTCTTT,CASSLFGGLGTEAFF
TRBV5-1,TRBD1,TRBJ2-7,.,TGCGCCAGCAGCAACAGGGGGCCCCCGGAGCAGTACTTC,CASSNRGPPEQYF
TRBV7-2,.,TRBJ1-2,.,TGTGCCAGCAGTTCCTGGAGGGGCGATGGCTACACCTTC,CASSSWRGDGYTF
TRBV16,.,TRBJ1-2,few,TGTGCCAGCACAGAACTGCTGGGCTATGGCTACACCTTC,CASTELLGYGYTF
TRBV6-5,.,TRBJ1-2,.,TGTGCCAGCAGTTACCTTGGACAGAACTATGGCTACACCTTC,CASSYLGQNYGYTF
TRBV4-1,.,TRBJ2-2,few,TGCGCCAGCAGCCAAGTCGGGGCCAGGGGTCGCGGGGAGCTGTTTTTT,CASSQVGARGRGELFF
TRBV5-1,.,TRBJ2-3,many,TGCGCCAGCAGCTTGGGCCCCTACACAGATACGCAGTATTTT,CASSLGPYTDTQYF
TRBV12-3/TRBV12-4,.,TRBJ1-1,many,TGTGCCAGCAGTCCCGGGGGATCCCAAGGCACTGAAGCTTTCTTT,CASSPGGSQGTEAFF
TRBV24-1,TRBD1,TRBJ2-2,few,TGTGCCACCAGTGATTTGGGCAGGGGGCCTCTCGGGGAGCTGTTTTTT,CATSDLGRGPLGELFF
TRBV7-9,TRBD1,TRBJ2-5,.,TGTGCCAGCAGCCCCGGGACAGGGGTCGAGACCCAGTACTTC,CASSPGTGVETQYF
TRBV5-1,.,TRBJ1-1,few,TGCGCCAGCAGCCCCCAAGGGTTCGGCACTGAAGCTTTCTTT,CASSPQGFGTEAFF
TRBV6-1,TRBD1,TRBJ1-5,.,TGTGCCAGCAGCGAGGACAGGGGGGGGAATCAGCCCCAGCATTTT,CASSEDRGGNQPQHF
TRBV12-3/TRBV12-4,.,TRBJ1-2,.,TGTGCCAGCAGAGAGGGGGAATATGGCTACACCTTC,CASREGEYGYTF
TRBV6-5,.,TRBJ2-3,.,TGTGCCAGCAGTCCCGGGACATTGGGCCCAGATACGCAGTATTTT,CASSPGTLGPDTQYF
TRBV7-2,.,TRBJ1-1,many,TGTGCCAGCAGCTTATCCCTGGGTCGAGAAGCTTTCTTT,CASSLSLGREAFF
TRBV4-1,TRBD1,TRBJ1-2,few,TGCGCCAGCAGCCACCCCGGACAGGGTCCTACCTATGGCTACACCTTC,CASSHPGQGPTYGYTF
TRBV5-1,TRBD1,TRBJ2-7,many,TGCGCCAGCAGCTTGGGACAGGGTAACGAGCAGTACTTC,CASSLGQGNEQYF
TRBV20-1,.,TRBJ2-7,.,TGCAGTGCTTCCAGGGAGCGCTACGAGCAGTACTTC,CSASRERYEQYF
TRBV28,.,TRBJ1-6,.,TGTGCCAGCACCCGGGTGGAGTACTCACCCCTCCACTTT,CASTRVEYSPLHF
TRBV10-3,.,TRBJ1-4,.,TGTGCCATCAGTGACCCTAACAGGCCCGATGAAAAACTGTTTTTT,CAISDPNRPDEKLFF
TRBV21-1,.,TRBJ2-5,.,TGTGCCAGCAGCCTTATTAGCGGGGGGGCCCAGGAGACCCAGTACTTC,CASSLISGGAQETQYF
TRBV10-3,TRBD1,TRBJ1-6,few,TGTGCCATCAGTGGGGGACAGGGGGGTAATTCACCCCTCCACTTT,CAISGGQGGNSPLHF
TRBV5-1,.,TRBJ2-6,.,TGCGCCAGCAGCGATGTCCCGGGGGCCAACGTCCTGACTTTC,CASSDVPGANVLTF
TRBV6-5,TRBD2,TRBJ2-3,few,TGTGCCAGCAGTTCTAGCGGGGGAGATACGCAGTATTTT,CASSSSGGDTQYF
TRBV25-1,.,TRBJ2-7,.,TGTGCCAGCAGTGACTTTGGCAGGGGATACGAGCAGTACTTC,CASSDFGRGYEQYF
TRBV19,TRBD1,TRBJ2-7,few,TGTGCCAGTAGTATGGCAGGGGGCTACGAGCAGTACTTC,CASSMAGGYEQYF
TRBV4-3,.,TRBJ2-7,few,TGCGCCAGCAGCCAGGCCCGTTCCTACGAGCAGTACTTC,CASSQARSYEQYF
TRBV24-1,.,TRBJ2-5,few,TGTGCCACCAGTGATTTACCAGACATCGTAAAGACCCAGTACTTC,CATSDLPDIVKTQYF
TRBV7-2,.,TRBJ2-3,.,TGTGCCAGTTCCTCCCCCTGGGGCACAGATACGCAGTATTTT,CASSSPWGTDTQYF
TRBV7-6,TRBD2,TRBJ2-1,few,TGTGCCAGCAGCTTAAGAATCGGCGGGCGGGGGGTCTACAATGAGCAGTTCTTC,CASSLRIGGRGVYNEQFF
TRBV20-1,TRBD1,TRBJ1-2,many,TGCAGTTCGAACCCGGGACAGGGGGCGCGGGGCTACACCTTC,CSSNPGQGARGYTF
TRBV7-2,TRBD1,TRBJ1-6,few,TGTGCCAGCAGCTCAGGGACAGGGGGCTCTTCACCCCTCCACTTT,CASSSGTGGSSPLHF
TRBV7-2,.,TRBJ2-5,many,TGTGCCAGCAGCTTTCAGGCGGTGACGATGTTAGAGACCCAGTACTTC,CASSFQAVTMLETQYF
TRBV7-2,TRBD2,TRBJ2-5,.,TGTGCCAGCAGCTCGGGACTAGCGGTAGCGGAGACCCAGTACTTC,CASSSGLAVAETQYF
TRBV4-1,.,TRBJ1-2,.,TGCGCCAGCAGCGGGGTGGACTATGGCTACACCTTC,CASSGVDYGYTF
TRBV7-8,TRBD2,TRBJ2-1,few,TGTGCCAGCAGTTACACTAGCGGGCTGTTTTACAATGAGCAGTTCTTC,CASSYTSGLFYNEQFF
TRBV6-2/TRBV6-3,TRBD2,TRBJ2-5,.,TGTGCCGCCCGGGGGGGGAGGGGGGACCAAGAGACCCAGTACTTC,CAARGGRGDQETQYF
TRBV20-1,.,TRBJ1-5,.,TGCAGTGCTAGAGGTGATGGACCTCCAGCGCGACGGCCCCAGCATTTT,CSARGDGPPARRPQHF
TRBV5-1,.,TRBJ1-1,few,TGCGCCAGCAGCTTGGGGCAAGCGAACACTGAAGCTTTCTTT,CASSLGQANTEAFF
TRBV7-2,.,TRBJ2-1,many,TGTGCCAGCAGCTCCATTCCCGGGACTGTCTACTACAATGAGCAGTTCTTC,CASSSIPGTVYYNEQFF
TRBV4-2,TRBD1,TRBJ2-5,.,TGTGCCAGCAGCCAGCAGACAGGGCTCCAAGAGACCCAGTACTTC,CASSQQTGLQETQYF
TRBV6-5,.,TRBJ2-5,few,TGTGCCAGCAGTTACTCGGGGATTCGAGCGGAGACCCAGTACTTC,CASSYSGIRAETQYF
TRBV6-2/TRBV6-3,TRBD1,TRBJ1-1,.,TGTGCCAGCAGAGCCAGCCGGGACAGGGTATCGAACACTGAAGCTTTCTTT,CASRASRDRVSNTEAFF